The T cell receptor (beta chain) described here comes from a study of molecular identifiers for immune sequencing clone quantification. Points from the study as a whole: Underestimation of highly expanded clone sizes could arise where identical TCR molecules share a barcode.

The authors gated naive CD8 T cells as CD8+CD4-CCR7+CD45RA+ for sorting. This clonotype occurred many times. Its target is unknown. TCRdb fed the PCR reads into MiXCR, producing one record per CDR3 protein. In the table there are under 85,000 distinct CDR3 sequences, less than 20% of which are singletons. The specimen was naive CD8+ T cells from blood, with Jurkat cell RNA spiked in. Indicated subset: FACS-sorted CD8+CD4-CCR7+CD45RA+ naive T cells. This TCR was recovered from a human donor in good health. Some libraries in this study had Jurkat cell RNA spiked in.

The CDR3 DNA is TGCGCCAGCAGCCCCACCGGGACAGGGGATCAGCCCCAGCATTTT. Protein sequence: CASSPTGTGDQPQHF. The chain has TRBV4-1 and TRBJ1-5; 10 bases align to TRBD1. CDR1 and CDR2 from the germline V gene are MGHRA and YSYEKL. The length of the CDR3 is 15 residues. V was pared by 4 bases and J by 5 bases, with 5 bases of the junction left unmatched.